This T cell receptor (beta chain) was sequenced in a study of blood T cell repertoires in COVID-19. Study details: Whether acute or convalescent, the COVID-19 samples came from the United States, Italy and Spain.

Clones were sequenced by immunoSEQ multiplex PCR, and TCRdb holds only the in-frame ones, with some missing. Here the sample spans over 150,000 clones, 75% to 85% being singletons. Residents of 20 to 25 US areas, aged about 18 to 89 years, made up the participants. Clinical history reported by participants formed the basis on which cohorts were assigned. Germline V gene data show CDR1 as GTSNPN and CDR2 as SVGIG (reference sequence). This CDR3 contains 14 residues. V was pared by 2 bases and J by 9 bases, with 7 bases of the junction left unmatched. The sequence was collected from a man in his forties or fifties who had recovered from COVID-19. Sample: PBMCs or T cells enriched from blood (not recorded which). The V and J genes are TRBV30 and TRBJ1-1; TRBD1 aligns across 12 bases. The CDR3 here is CAWSPPGQGAKAFF. The CDR3 bases are TGTGCCTGGAGTCCCCCGGGACAGGGGGCAAAAGCTTTCTTT.